These T cell receptor beta chains were read from a single sample in a study of shared clonotypes between healthy human individuals. Clones were sequenced by immunoSEQ multiplex PCR, and TCRdb holds only the in-frame ones, with some missing. The sample carries over 2,000,000 clones, roughly 95% recorded once. What was sequenced was naive CD8+ T cells from PBMCs. The receptors were gathered from a man between 18 and 29 years old in good health. Some clones in this sample may be carry-over from other donors' samples. Both conserved end residues are part of each CDR3. A D gene is named only where the DNA matches it firmly. Clone size is given for some rows only: seen once, a few or many times, or a class if the clone is expanded.

CDR3 DNA	CDR3 protein	J gene	V gene	D gene	clone size
TGTGCTAGTGGTACCCCCTCCAGCCAGAGCGGGAGGGCCCTAGAGACCCAGTACTTC	CASGTPSSQSGRALETQYF	TRBJ2-5	TRBV12-5	TRBD2	-
TGTGCCAGCAGTTTATCGGTTGGTAACACAGATACGCAGTATTTT	CASSLSVGNTDTQYF	TRBJ2-3	TRBV27	-	-
TGTGCCAGCAGCGTAGCTGTCGGAAACCACGAGCAGTACTTC	CASSVAVGNHEQYF	TRBJ2-7	TRBV9	-	-
TGTGCCTGGACTTTCGGGCTAGCCCCTAGCTCCTACAATGAGCAGTTCTTC	CAWTFGLAPSSYNEQFF	TRBJ2-1	TRBV30	-	-
TGTGCCAGCAGCTCCGGGACATCAGGATTTAGTGGCTACACCTTC	CASSSGTSGFSGYTF	TRBJ1-2	TRBV7-9	-	-
TGTGCCAGCAGTTCTATAGCGGGAGAGGTCACAGATACGCAGTATTTT	CASSSIAGEVTDTQYF	TRBJ2-3	TRBV27	TRBD2	-
TGTGCCAGCTCACCAATCTCAGCCATGAACACTGAAGCTTTCTTT	CASSPISAMNTEAFF	TRBJ1-1	TRBV18	-	-
TGTGCCAGCAGTGTTCAGGGGAATGGTAACACCGGGGAGCTGTTTTTT	CASSVQGNGNTGELFF	TRBJ2-2	TRBV6-1	-	-
TGTGCCAGCAGCTTAAAGGCGTCTCAGCCCCAGCATTTT	CASSLKASQPQHF	TRBJ1-5	TRBV7-6	-	-
TGCGCCAGCAGCCAAGAGGCGGGCTCCTACGAGCAGTACTTC	CASSQEAGSYEQYF	TRBJ2-7	TRBV4-3	-	-
TGTGCCAGCAACCAGGGGGCAGTCAGGGAGGAGCCCCAGCATTTT	CASNQGAVREEPQHF	TRBJ1-5	TRBV28	TRBD1	-
TGTGCCAGCAGCTTAGTAAACAGGGCAGATACGCAGTATTTT	CASSLVNRADTQYF	TRBJ2-3	TRBV7-8	-	-
TGCATCAAAAAACCCCGGGACAGGGGGCAGTACGAGCAGTACTTC	CIKKPRDRGQYEQYF	TRBJ2-7	TRBV29-1	TRBD1	-
TGTGCCAGCAGCTTAGACCCCGGGAGGGGAAATGAGCAGTTCTTC	CASSLDPGRGNEQFF	TRBJ2-1	TRBV11-2	TRBD2	-
TGTGCCAGCAGTGTTCCTAGCGGGAGCTGGACAGATACGCAGTATTTT	CASSVPSGSWTDTQYF	TRBJ2-3	TRBV2	TRBD2	-
TGTGCCAGCAGTTTAGCTCCAGCTTACGAGCAGTACTTC	CASSLAPAYEQYF	TRBJ2-7	TRBV28	-	-
TGTGCCAGCAGTTACTCGGGACAGGGAGTAGGTGGCTACACCTTC	CASSYSGQGVGGYTF	TRBJ1-2	TRBV6-6	TRBD1	-
TGTGCCAGCAGCAATGATGGGGGGAACTACGAGCAGTACTTC	CASSNDGGNYEQYF	TRBJ2-7	TRBV21-1	-	-
TGTGCCAGCAGCGGGGACAGAACCTACGAGCAGTACTTC	CASSGDRTYEQYF	TRBJ2-7	TRBV7-9	TRBD1	-
TGTGCCAGCAGTTTATTATACCGGTTCAGGGCGGGGACCACAGATACGCAGTATTTT	CASSLLYRFRAGTTDTQYF	TRBJ2-3	TRBV28	-	-
TGTGCCAGCAGCTTAGCGTCGACAGGTGGAGACAGGACCCAGTACTTC	CASSLASTGGDRTQYF	TRBJ2-5	TRBV7-7	-	-
TGTGCCAGCAGTGAGGGGCCGGAGGGATCGAACACTGAAGCTTTCTTT	CASSEGPEGSNTEAFF	TRBJ1-1	TRBV2	-	-
TGTGCCAGCAGTGAAGGCGCGGTAATTCAAGAGACCCAGTACTTC	CASSEGAVIQETQYF	TRBJ2-5	TRBV6-1	-	-
TGTGCCAGCAGTTCCCGGGGACGGGGGGGGCAACAGCATTTT	CASSSRGRGGQQHF	TRBJ1-5	TRBV28	-	-
TGTGCCAGCAGCTCCTGGACAGGGCCAGACTCCTACAATGAGCAGTTCTTC	CASSSWTGPDSYNEQFF	TRBJ2-1	TRBV5-4	TRBD1	-
TGTGCCAGCAGTTACTCGAGCGGACAGCGCTCCTACGAGCAGTACTTC	CASSYSSGQRSYEQYF	TRBJ2-7	TRBV6-5	-	once
TGTGCCAGCAGCTTCGGGGATCTCACAGATACGCAGTATTTT	CASSFGDLTDTQYF	TRBJ2-3	TRBV5-6	-	-
TGTGCCAGCAGGTGGGGGTTAAGGAGACAGCCCCAGCATTTT	CASRWGLRRQPQHF	TRBJ1-5	TRBV21-1	-	once
TGCAGCGGCGGACAGGGGACCTACGAGCAGTACTTC	CSGGQGTYEQYF	TRBJ2-7	TRBV29-1	TRBD1	once
TGTGCCAGCAGTTTACAGGGACTAGCGGGAGAGAAGCAGTACTTC	CASSLQGLAGEKQYF	TRBJ2-7	TRBV27	TRBD2	-
TGTGCCAGCAGCTTAGAGTGGGGAATCGGTACTGAAGCTTTCTTT	CASSLEWGIGTEAFF	TRBJ1-1	TRBV7-2	-	-
TGTGCCAGCAGCCGGTCGGCATACGAGCAGTACTTC	CASSRSAYEQYF	TRBJ2-7	TRBV5-6	-	-
TGTGCCAGCAGTTTTTGGGGACAGGGGGAGGTCGGGGACACTGAAGCTTTCTTT	CASSFWGQGEVGDTEAFF	TRBJ1-1	TRBV28	TRBD1	-
TGTGCCAGTACAGGGAGCGGAAAACTGTTTTTT	CASTGSGKLFF	TRBJ1-4	TRBV19	-	-
TGTGCCAGCAGTGTGAGGTATGGGGTCTTAACAGATACGCAGTATTTT	CASSVRYGVLTDTQYF	TRBJ2-3	TRBV5-6	-	-
TGTGCCAGCAGCTCCCGGTCCAGGTTGATGATCGATGAGCAGTTCTTC	CASSSRSRLMIDEQFF	TRBJ2-1	TRBV7-9	-	-